These 30 T cell receptor beta chains were sequenced from one sample in a study of T cell responses to AZD1222 COVID-19 vaccine. Here immunoSEQ multiplex PCR was the method, and the copy in TCRdb shows in-frame clones only, minus some. The sample gives some 120,000 clones, around 88% of which show up once; approximately 9.6% is in the top ten. The starting material was peripheral blood, obtained on day 0 of AZD1222 vaccination. The receptors derive from an adult in good health.

The V call is TRBV19, the J call TRBJ1-6; D unclear. Deletions cut 7 bases from V and 0 bases from J, with 10 bases between. This CDR3 is 15 amino acids long. Germline V gives CDR1 LNHDA, CDR2 SQIVND (reference sequence). The CDR3 sequence is CASKRGGSYNSPLHF. The DNA of the CDR3 is TGTGCCAGTAAGCGGGGTGGCTCCTATAATTCACCCCTCCACTTT.

The chain joins TRBV4-3 to TRBJ2-7; perhaps D is TRBD1 or TRBD2 (6 bases each). Trimming cost V 3 bases and J 1 base, with 16 bases left between them. The CDR3 consists of 16 residues. Germline CDR1 reads LGHNA; CDR2 reads YSLEER. The CDR3 region is CASSQRPGGGSYEQYF. The CDR3 DNA is TGCGCCAGCAGCCAGCGCCCCGGGGGCGGATCCTACGAGCAGTACTTC.

In this sample, this clone turned up a few times. The identical CDR3 is also encoded by other nucleotide sequences in the sample. The V and J genes are TRBV7-2 and TRBJ2-3; the match to TRBD1 covers 8 bases. Trimming removed 5 bases from V and 1 base from J; junction bases left unmatched: 5. Germline-derived CDR1 and CDR2 are SGHTA and FQGNSA. This CDR3 has 15 amino acids. Here the CDR3 reads CASSPQGARTDTQYF. The CDR3 nucleotides are TGTGCCAGCAGCCCTCAGGGGGCACGCACAGATACGCAGTATTTT.

The V gene is TRBV6-4, the J gene TRBJ1-4; D uncertain. This CDR3 spans 15 amino acids. V was trimmed by 3 bases and J by 5 bases, leaving 13 bases between them. The germline gives CDR1 MRHNA, CDR2 SNTAGT. CDR3 in amino acids: CASSEGRTSNEKLFF. In DNA form, the CDR3 reads TGTGCCAGCAGTGAAGGACGGACTTCCAATGAAAAACTGTTTTTT.

This sequence joins TRBV7-9 and TRBJ2-3; D gene unclear. The CDR3 extends over 18 amino acids. V lost 7 bases and J lost 3, with 26 bases in between. Germline lookup yields CDR1 SEHNR and CDR2 FQNEAQ (reference sequence). The CDR3 here is CASTTEVLGWKETDTQYF. The CDR3 DNA is TGTGCCAGCACCACAGAGGTCCTAGGGTGGAAAGAGACAGATACGCAGTATTTT.

The chain couples TRBV5-1 to TRBJ2-2; TRBD2 might be the D (5 bases). The CDR3 is 14 amino acids. The germline V and J ends were trimmed by 0 bases and 4 bases, with 7 bases remaining between them. Germline V CDR1 and CDR2: SGHRS, YFSETQ. CDR3 DNA: TGCGCCAGCAGCTTGGTTGGGAGCACCGGGGAGCTGTTTTTT. Its translation is CASSLVGSTGELFF.

The chain couples TRBV18 to TRBJ1-1; D not resolved. This CDR3 contains 15 residues. Between the trimmed V and J ends, which lost 2 bases and 6 bases, there was a span of 16 bases. From germline, CDR1 is KGHSH and CDR2 LQKENI. CDR3 bases: TGTGCCAGCTCACCATCCTCCGGAGGGTACGCTGAAGCTTTCTTT. Protein: CASSPSSGGYAEAFF.

In its sample, this clone was seen once. The V and J genes are TRBV10-2 and TRBJ2-7, with 13 nucleotides matching TRBD2. The CDR3 is 15 amino acids. The V and J ends lost 0 bases and 4 bases, in that order; junction bases with no gene match: 0. From germline, CDR1 is WSHSY and CDR2 SAAADI. CDR3 sequence: CASSESTSGRYEQYF. The DNA of the CDR3 is TGCGCCAGCAGTGAGTCGACTAGCGGGAGGTACGAGCAGTACTTC.

This sequence joins TRBV2 and TRBJ2-7; 13 bases match TRBD2. Germline assignment: CDR1 SNHLY and CDR2 FYNNEI. The CDR3 length is 15 residues. V was pared by 3 bases and J by 6 bases, with 5 bases of the junction left unmatched. The DNA for the CDR3 is TGTGCCAGCAGTGACCCACTAGCGGGAGGGCCCGAGCAGTACTTC. Translation gives CASSDPLAGGPEQYF.

This chain joins TRBV6-2 or TRBV6-3 and TRBJ2-7; the match to TRBD2 covers 12 bases. The CDR3 spans 20 residues. Germline CDR1 and CDR2: MNHEY and SVGEGT. V trimming: 4 bases; J trimming: 3 bases; junction bases outside the gene matches: 19. The CDR3 bases are TGTGCCAGCAGTTCCTCACCCTGGACTAGCGGGGATATAACGAGCTACGAGCAGTACTTC. As protein: CASSSSPWTSGDITSYEQYF.

The chain uses TRBV10-3 and TRBJ1-1, with D unresolved. V dropped 0 bases and J dropped 8 bases, with 10 bases sitting between them. Germline loops: CDR1 ENHRY, CDR2 SYGVKD. The CDR3 has 13 amino acids. The CDR3 sequence: CAISESARIEAFF. Here the CDR3 DNA reads TGTGCCATCAGTGAGTCCGCGCGGATAGAAGCTTTCTTT.

A note on this clone: The junction and the germline gene differ at one end; a read error may be behind it. V is TRBV6-5 and J is TRBJ1-5, with D perhaps matching TRBD1 (6 bases). CDR3 length: 14 residues. CDR1 is MNHEY, CDR2 SVGAGI, per germline. The CDR3 spells CASSQGGSSQPQHF. DNA for the CDR3: TGTGCCAGCAGCCAAGGGGGGAGCAGTCAGCCCCAGCATTTT.

J is TRBJ2-1 and V is TRBV7-3, with 8 bases identical to TRBD2. This CDR3 comprises 15 residues. V lost 5 bases and J lost 3; bases outside the gene matches: 6. Looked up from germline, CDR1 is SGHTA and CDR2 is FQGTGA. CDR3 sequence reads: CASSLLADFYNEQFF. The CDR3 nucleotides read TGTGCCAGCAGCCTACTAGCGGACTTCTACAATGAGCAGTTCTTC.

The rearrangement joins TRBV19 to TRBJ2-5; TRBD2 matches at 11 bases. CDR1 and CDR2 (germline): LNHDA, SQIVND (reference sequence). The V segment lost 9 bases and the J segment 1 base; nucleotides outside the gene matches: 10. The CDR3 covers 16 residues. CDR3 amino acids: CARAPPLAGVQETQYF. The CDR3 coding sequence is TGTGCCAGAGCACCCCCACTAGCGGGGGTCCAAGAGACCCAGTACTTC.

The chain recombines TRBV3-1 (or the pseudogene TRBV3-2) with TRBJ2-7; no firm D call. This CDR3 has 14 amino acids. The V gene's germline CDR1 is LGHDT and CDR2 YNNKEL (reference sequence). The V and J ends lost 2 bases and 4 bases respectively, with 12 bases between them. The CDR3: CASSQNPIDYEQYF. CDR3 coding DNA: TGTGCCAGCAGCCAAAATCCTATAGATTACGAGCAGTACTTC.

This clone was picked up a small number of times. The genes are TRBV19 and TRBJ1-2; tentatively, D is TRBD1 (5 bases). The CDR3 spans 13 residues. V was trimmed by 7 bases and J by 8 bases, leaving 17 bases between them. From germline, CDR1 is LNHDA and CDR2 SQIVND (reference sequence). The CDR3 protein is CASNGDLSRGYTF. CDR3 in DNA: TGTGCCAGTAATGGGGACCTCTCACGGGGCTACACCTTC.

The rearrangement joins TRBV15 to TRBJ2-7; TRBD2 matches 7 bases. V gave up 1 base and J gave up 0 bases; unmatched junction bases: 3. Germline V lookup: CDR1 LNHNV, CDR2 YYDKDF (reference sequence). This CDR3 is 15 amino acids long. CDR3 region: CATSRVGGSSYEQYF. The CDR3 DNA follows: TGTGCCACCAGCAGAGTCGGGGGGAGCTCCTACGAGCAGTACTTC.

The chain has TRBV18 and TRBJ1-2, with no clear D. Trimming left V 8 bases short and J 4 bases short, with 17 bases between. CDR3 length: 14 amino acids. The V gene's germline CDR1 is KGHSH and CDR2 LQKENI. CDR3: CASQRAPEGYGYTF. CDR3 bases: TGTGCCAGCCAACGGGCCCCGGAAGGCTATGGCTACACCTTC.

This chain connects TRBV1 to TRBJ2-2; no DNA check was done on the table's D call, TRBD2. TRBV1 is described as a pseudogene. This CDR3 contains 9 residues. CDR3 amino acids: CTTLYGAVF. The CDR3 region has the DNA TGCACCACCCTTTATGGAGCTGTTTTT.

V gene TRBV4-3 combines with J gene TRBJ1-4; perhaps TRBD1 as D (5 bases). In germline, CDR1 is LGHNA, CDR2 YSLEER. The CDR3 covers 15 residues. The germline V and J ends were trimmed by 3 bases and 7 bases, with 15 bases remaining between them. The CDR3 DNA reads TGCGCCAGCAGCCACGTGGACAACGCCGCTGAAAAACTGTTTTTT. It is translated as CASSHVDNAAEKLFF.

As regards this clone: Germline and junction disagree at one end, which may indicate a read error. V usage is TRBV12-5 and J usage is TRBJ2-1, with D maybe TRBD1 (5 bases). The CDR3 consists of 13 residues. CDR1 and CDR2 from the germline V gene are LGHNT and FRNRAP. The DNA of the CDR3 is TGTGCTAGCACACCCCGATCGGACAATGAGCAGCTCTTC. As protein: CASTPRSDNEQLF.

This sequence joins TRBV27 and TRBJ2-7; D gene uncertain. The CDR3 covers 13 residues. The V end lost 2 bases, the J end lost 5 bases, and 10 bases lay between the germline ends. Germline V gene sequence: CDR1 MNHEY, CDR2 SMNVEV (reference sequence). CDR3 bases: TGTGCCAGCAGTTTAGCACTGTTGGACGAGCAGTACTTC. Amino acids: CASSLALLDEQYF.

The chain employs TRBV24-1 and TRBJ2-1, with TRBD1 identical over 10 bases. V lost 3 bases to trimming and J lost 6 bases; unmatched junction nucleotides: 7. CDR3 length equals 16 residues. Germline-derived CDR1 and CDR2 are KGHDR and SFDVKD. The CDR3: CATSDQGTGVGNEQFF. The CDR3 nucleotides are TGTGCCACCAGTGATCAAGGGACAGGGGTAGGCAATGAGCAGTTCTTC.

This chain links TRBV19 with TRBJ1-1; D is possibly TRBD1 (5 bases). Germline lookup yields CDR1 LNHDA and CDR2 SQIVND (reference sequence). This CDR3 contains 15 residues. The ends were cut back, 5 bases at V and 7 bases at J, with 20 bases in the middle. The CDR3 nucleotides read TGTGCCAGTAGTCCCCTGGACATAGAACATAGTGAAGCTTTCTTT. Translating gives CASSPLDIEHSEAFF.

J is TRBJ2-1 and V is TRBV29-1; no clear D. V was clipped by 5 bases and J by 3 bases, with 8 bases between them. CDR1 SQVTM and CDR2 ANQGSEA come from the germline V gene. CDR3 size: 12 residues. CDR3 region: CSVLASYNEQFF. The CDR3 DNA is TGCAGCGTTTTGGCCAGCTACAATGAGCAGTTCTTC.

This rearrangement joins TRBV18 to TRBJ2-5; D is unclear. The germline V and J ends were trimmed by 3 bases and 2 bases, with 13 bases remaining between them. Per the germline V gene, CDR1 is KGHSH and CDR2 is LQKENI. This CDR3 spans 15 amino acids. This CDR3 reads CASSPGRNWQETQYF. As DNA, the CDR3 is TGTGCCAGCTCACCGGGAAGGAATTGGCAAGAGACCCAGTACTTC.

The chain has TRBV7-9 and TRBJ2-2; 8 bases are shared with TRBD1. This CDR3 has 17 residues. CDR1 is SEHNR and CDR2 is FQNEAQ in the germline V gene (reference sequence). Trimming at V came to 5 bases and at J to 0 bases, leaving 8 bases not matched to a gene. The CDR3 DNA sequence: TGTGCCAGCAGCCCCACAAGGACAGGGACGAACACCGGGGAGCTGTTTTTT. Translating it yields CASSPTRTGTNTGELFF.

The chain joins TRBV27 to TRBJ1-6; maybe TRBD1 (5 bases). The CDR3 is 16 amino acids. The V end was cut by 4 bases, the J end by 0 bases, with 10 bases between. Germline-derived CDR1 and CDR2 are MNHEY and SMNVEV (reference sequence). This CDR3 is CASSSPTGSYNSPLHF. Here the CDR3 DNA reads TGTGCCAGCAGTTCCCCCACAGGCTCCTATAATTCACCCCTCCACTTT.

This chain links TRBV21-1 with TRBJ2-3; TRBD2 was called by the table and not checked on the DNA. TRBV21-1 is given as a pseudogene. The CDR3 contains 18 residues. In DNA form, the CDR3 reads TGTGCCAGCAGCAAAGCGAGAAAACACGGGGGGGCCGTAGATACGCAGTATTTT. Encoded protein: CASSKARKHGGAVDTQYF.

This chain connects TRBV9 to TRBJ1-4; D is perhaps TRBD1 (6 bases). The V and J ends lost 0 bases and 3 bases respectively, with 9 bases between them. The CDR3 covers 15 residues. Germline V CDR1 and CDR2: SGDLS, YYNGEE. CDR3: CASSVGGASNEKLFF. CDR3 coding DNA: TGTGCCAGCAGCGTAGGGGGGGCCTCTAATGAAAAACTGTTTTTT.